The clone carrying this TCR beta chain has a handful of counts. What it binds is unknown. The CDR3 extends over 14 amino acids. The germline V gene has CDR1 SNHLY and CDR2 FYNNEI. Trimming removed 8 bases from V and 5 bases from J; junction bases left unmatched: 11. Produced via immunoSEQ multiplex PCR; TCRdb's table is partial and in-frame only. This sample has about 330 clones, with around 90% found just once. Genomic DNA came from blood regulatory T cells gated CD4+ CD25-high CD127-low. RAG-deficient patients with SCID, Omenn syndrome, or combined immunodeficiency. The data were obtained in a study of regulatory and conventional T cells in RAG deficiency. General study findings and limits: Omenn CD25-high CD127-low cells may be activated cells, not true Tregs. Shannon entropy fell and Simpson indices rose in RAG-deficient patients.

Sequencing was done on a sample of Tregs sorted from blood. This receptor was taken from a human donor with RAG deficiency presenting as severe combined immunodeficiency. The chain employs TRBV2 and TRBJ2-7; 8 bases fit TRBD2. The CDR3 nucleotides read TGTGCCAGCTTTTCTACTAGCGGCGAGGACGAGCAGTACTTC. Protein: CASFSTSGEDEQYF.